The next 7 T cell receptor beta chains were all read from a single sample in a study of T-cell memory formation after mild COVID-19. A single record per CDR3 protein comes from TCRdb applying MiXCR to the 5' RACE reads. This table has roughly 300,000 distinct CDR3 sequences, roughly an eighth appearing once. Sequencing input: PBMCs or a T cell subset sorted from them (not recorded which). These receptors were obtained from a man younger than 35 who had mild COVID-19 (a few samples of this study predate the infection). Cell type and time point are not known.

The CDR3 sequence: CASTTGVNTEAFF. The CDR3 bases are TGTGCCAGCACCACTGGGGTGAACACTGAAGCTTTCTTT. The chain links TRBV6-5 to TRBJ1-1, with D unresolved. Germline V gene lookup returns CDR1 MNHEY and CDR2 SVGAGI. The ends were cut back, 7 bases at V and 0 bases at J, with 9 bases in the middle. The CDR3 consists of 13 residues.

This clonotype was observed many times. CDR3 sequence reads: CASSQDYGREQYV. The CDR3, as DNA: TGTGCCAGCAGCCAAGATTACGGCAGGGAGCAGTACGTC. This chain uses TRBV3-1 with TRBJ2-7, with unresolved D. This CDR3 has 13 amino acids. CDR1 is LGHDT, CDR2 YNNKEL, per germline (reference sequence). The V and J ends lost 0 bases and 7 bases respectively, with 10 bases between them.

The chain couples TRBV7-8 to TRBJ1-1, with 7 positions matching TRBD1. Germline V CDR1 and CDR2: SGHVS, FQNEAQ. Trimming at V came to 1 base and at J to 10 bases, leaving 6 bases not matched to a gene. The CDR3 is made up of 13 amino acids. The CDR3 DNA is TGTGCCAGCAGCTTAGTTAGGGGGCAGGGAGCTTTCTTT. Protein sequence: CASSLVRGQGAFF.

This clonotype was counted only a few times. One end of the junction does not line up with germline, which may come from a read error. The chain has TRBV4-2 and TRBJ1-4; D not certain. The germline gives CDR1 LGHNA, CDR2 YNFKEQ. The CDR3 has 13 amino acids. CDR3 sequence (DNA): TGTGCCAGCAGTCAAGACCCCCCCGAGGAACTGTTTTTT. Translated: CASSQDPPEELFF.

This clonotype was found a few times. One junction end disagrees with the germline gene, perhaps due to a read error. The CDR3 loop reads CASSRSSGGPKNIQYF. The CDR3 nucleotides read TGTGCCAGCAGTCGATCTAGCGGGGGGCCCAAGAACATTCAGTACTTC. This chain uses TRBV12-3 or TRBV12-4 with TRBJ2-4, with 11 bases aligning to TRBD2. This CDR3 is 16 amino acids long.

This clonotype appeared many times. At one end, the junction sequence differs from germline, possibly due to a read error. V gene TRBV5-1 combines with J gene TRBJ2-2; no clear D. The germline CDR1 and CDR2 sequences are SGHRS and YFSETQ. The CDR3 contains 14 residues. The CDR3 DNA sequence: TGTGCCAGCAGCTTAGGTTCGAACACCGGGGAGCTGTTTTTT. Translating gives CASSLGSNTGELFF.

The chain combines TRBV4-1 with TRBJ2-1; 7 bases match TRBD2. Looked up from germline, CDR1 is MGHRA and CDR2 is YSYEKL. With 0 bases clipped from V and 10 bases from J, the junction kept 12 bases outside the gene matches. The CDR3 is made up of 16 amino acids. This chain's CDR3 is CASSQEGNGLESEQFF. The CDR3 DNA reads as TGCGCCAGCAGCCAAGAGGGGAATGGACTAGAATCGGAGCAGTTCTTC.